This TCR beta chain derives from a study of shared clonotypes between healthy human individuals (dated by TCRdb to 2020 to 2021). Study-level background: The cohort included a few men and a couple of women between 18 and 49 years of age. For each donor, three plates each were used for CD4 naive and CD4 memory, two plates were used for CD8 naive, and one plate was used for CD8 memory. The study deeply sequenced blood TCR repertoires of about 5 healthy adults to estimate repertoire size and the extent of clonotype sharing between individuals. To increase sequencing depth and limit assay-specific biases, different laboratories used diverse techniques to prepare libraries and sequence TCR repertoires. Between about 0.8 and 8.9 billion PBMCs per donor were obtained by leukapheresis.

As for this clone: The antigen it binds to is not known. No base quality values were provided; no much bigger clone lies one nucleotide off.

The donors were healthy, HIV-negative adults with no recently reported acute infections or vaccinations. Every donor was a Caucasian adult residing in Nashville, Tennessee, USA. CD4+ T cells were enriched by magnetic negative selection, after which naive cells were positively selected on CD45RA and the negative fraction was taken as the memory subset. Blood was obtained by leukapheresis, after which PBMCs were separated by Ficoll-Histopaque density gradient centrifugation and cryopreserved in liquid nitrogen vapor phase. Analytical flow cytometry was used to check the purity and quantity of each magnetically sorted T cell population. Genomic DNA was isolated from each sorted fraction and quantified by UV absorbance on a Nanodrop 2000c. The CDR3 starts with the cysteine, ends with the phenylalanine, and has 16 residues. CDR3 DNA is the only sequence kept; it has 48 bases, read in frame from the first base. Compared with germline, V lacks 0 bases and J lacks 4 bases; bases without a gene match: 6. CDR1 is given as ENHRY and CDR2 as SYGVKD, both from the germline V gene.

The investigation overall reported the following: Naive subsets generally had larger estimated clonotype richness than memory subsets. Pairwise subsampling led to the expectation that sequencing depth would affect the degree of clonotype sharing among donors. Incomplete sequencing was indicated by rarefaction of sorted-subset datasets, despite the large sequencing depth. Across a handful of donors, 5% to 6% of naive CD4, over 3% of naive CD8, roughly 2.2% of memory CD4, and approximately 0.4% of memory CD8 clonotypes were shared. Because the study included only a small number of donors, the genetic and exposure-history diversity represented was limited. Sampling was limited to blood, and TCR repertoires in tissue likely differ from TCR repertoires in blood. Clonotypes shared by all four sorted-subset donors showed higher generation probabilities than non-shared clonotypes.

TCR CDR3 regions were amplified from genomic DNA by multiplex PCR using the deep immunoSEQ assay. For each cell subset, the extracted genomic DNA was distributed evenly across all wells of several immunoSEQ 96-well plates, and each plate served as one replicate. Each replicate PCR for sorted subsets received around 200 ng genomic DNA, equal to about 30,000 T cell genomes. The purified libraries were quantified using a Qubit 3.0 fluorometer, sized with a Bioanalyzer 2100, and then quantified again using the KAPA Library Quantification kit. Every immunoSEQ 96-well plate was sequenced on a dedicated single-read 150-cycle Illumina NextSeq 550 flow cell. Regarding the original processing steps: The immunoSEQ output contained only junctional sequences without quality scores, so filtering could not match that applied to full-length reads. To assign V/J genes and CDR3, sequences were annotated using PyIR, a Python wrapper for IgBLAST v1.9, with IMGT germline references. Reads were filtered out if the reads had weak V/J assignments (E-value above 1e-6), no CDR3, stop codons, out-of-frame junctions, or ambiguous translated residues. A V3J clonotype was defined by an identical inferred V gene, J gene, and CDR3 amino acid sequence. Percentage overlap between repertoires was calculated by dividing the number of shared unique clonotypes by the size of the smaller repertoire. Three approaches were used to assess repertoire richness: RTK rarefaction, the Chao1 estimator, and Recon v2.1 estimates of unobserved clonotypes. For all TCRbeta clonotypes obtained by the gDNA method from several donors, generation probabilities were computed with OLGA. TCRdb holds this immuneACCESS table with in-frame rearrangements only. Some clones are missing; in checked studies, unresolved V genes explain under half, and the rest has no known cause. D and trimming were read from the DNA, whereas the V and J calls and clone size are those reported in that table. In all, the sample holds around 1.5 million clones, and 95% to 99% of those were seen once. Roughly 0.42% of the sample rests with the top ten.

The sample comprised naive CD4+ T cells sorted from blood. Read against the paper, the sample's cell subset or site label means: CD45RA+ positively selected. The sequence joins TRBV10-3 to TRBJ1-2; TRBD1 aligns with 9 central bases. The receptor was derived from a man aged 25-40 years in good health. The DNA sequence reads TGTGCCATCAGTGAGTCGAGACAGGGGGGGAGCTATGGCTACACCTTC. This translates into CAISESRQGGSYGYTF.